The 16 T cell receptor beta chains in this list originate from one sample, sequenced in a study of T cell responses to AZD1222 COVID-19 vaccine. The data were produced by immunoSEQ multiplex PCR, yet TCRdb's version contains in-frame clones alone and is incomplete. The sample lists 130,000 to 150,000 clones, approximately 90% occurring once. The sequencing here drew on peripheral blood, taken on day 0 of AZD1222 vaccination. The source of these receptors is an adult in good health.

The chain uses TRBV5-8 and TRBJ2-3, with 8 bases lining up with TRBD1. Germline CDR1 SGHTS, CDR2 YDEGEE. The V gene end was trimmed by 1 base and the J gene end by 0 bases; junction bases not matched to a gene: 13. CDR3 length equals 19 residues. DNA for the CDR3: TGTGCCAGCAGCTTGCTGGGGACAGGATCGTATCGGAGCACAGATACGCAGTATTTT. Its protein product is CASSLLGTGSYRSTDTQYF.

The V and J genes are TRBV7-9 and TRBJ1-1; TRBD1 aligns across 7 bases. CDR1 is SEHNR and CDR2 is FQNEAQ in the germline V gene (reference sequence). The length of the CDR3 is 17 residues. Trimming removed 1 base from V and 6 bases from J; junction bases left unmatched: 14. CDR3 protein: CASSLGQGTFKPAEAFF. For the CDR3, the DNA is TGTGCCAGCAGCTTAGGACAGGGCACCTTCAAACCCGCTGAAGCTTTCTTT.

This chain uses TRBV11-2 with TRBJ2-7, with D unclear. Germline V gene lookup returns CDR1 SGHAT and CDR2 FQNNGV. The V end lost 5 bases, the J end lost 5 bases, and 7 bases lay between the germline ends. This CDR3 contains 11 residues. The CDR3 reads CASSRVHEQYF. DNA for the CDR3: TGTGCCAGCAGCCGGGTCCACGAGCAGTACTTC.

V gene TRBV10-3 combines with J gene TRBJ2-6; 11 bases line up with TRBD1. V lost 4 bases to trimming and J lost 0 bases; unmatched junction nucleotides: 2. From germline, CDR1 is ENHRY and CDR2 SYGVKD. The CDR3 is 17 residues long. For the CDR3, the DNA is TGTGCCATCAGTGGGACAGGGGGCTTCTCTGGGGCCAACGTCCTGACTTTC. Protein product: CAISGTGGFSGANVLTF.

Concerning this clone: This CDR3 is also generated by other DNA sequences in the sample. CDR3 residues: CASSLAGQGYTGELFF. In DNA form, the CDR3 reads TGCGCCAGCAGCTTGGCGGGACAGGGGTACACCGGGGAGCTGTTTTTT. The chain couples TRBV5-1 to TRBJ2-2; 10 bases are shared with TRBD1. Trimming removed 0 bases from V and 3 bases from J; junction bases left unmatched: 2. This CDR3 has 16 amino acids. Looked up from germline, CDR1 is SGHRS and CDR2 is YFSETQ.

The genes are TRBV5-4 and TRBJ2-7; the match to TRBD1 covers 7 bases. CDR3 length: 14 amino acids. Germline CDR1 SGHNT, CDR2 YYREEE (reference sequence). V shed 3 bases and J 5 bases; nucleotides not matched to a gene: 8. This CDR3 is CASSSYDRAHEQYF. The CDR3 DNA sequence: TGTGCCAGCAGCTCATATGACAGGGCCCACGAGCAGTACTTC.

In its sample, this clone was seen a few times. The chain is built from TRBV3-1 (or the pseudogene TRBV3-2) and TRBJ2-5; D call uncertain. V was clipped by 2 bases and J by 5 bases, with 9 bases between them. Germline V gene data show CDR1 as LGHDT and CDR2 as YNNKEL (reference sequence). The CDR3 runs to 13 residues. The CDR3 DNA follows: TGTGCCAGCAGCCAAATGACCCACGAGACCCAGTACTTC. Protein: CASSQMTHETQYF.

V gene TRBV15 combines with J gene TRBJ1-6; possibly TRBD1 for D (5 bases). Germline CDR1 LNHNV, CDR2 YYDKDF (reference sequence). This CDR3 is 14 amino acids long. The germline V and J ends were trimmed by 3 bases and 6 bases, with 9 bases remaining between them. For the CDR3, the DNA is TGTGCCACCAGCAGGGGGCCGGGTAATTCACCCCTCCACTTT. This translates into CATSRGPGNSPLHF.

The chain employs TRBV5-4 and TRBJ2-2, with a weak D call TRBD2 (5 bases). Trimming stripped 4 bases from V and 0 bases from J, with 16 bases between. The CDR3 is 17 amino acids. The V gene's germline CDR1 is SGHNT and CDR2 YYREEE (reference sequence). CDR3 nucleotides: TGTGCCAGCAGCAAGGACTTACGACCCTCGAACACCGGGGAGCTGTTTTTT. Protein product: CASSKDLRPSNTGELFF.

This sequence joins TRBV9 and TRBJ1-4, with D perhaps TRBD1 (5 bases). The germline CDR1 and CDR2 sequences are SGDLS and YYNGEE. Trimming pared 0 bases from V and 4 bases from J, leaving 10 bases between. CDR3 length equals 15 residues. The DNA of the CDR3 is TGTGCCAGCAGCGTAGGGGGGTCGCATAATGAAAAACTGTTTTTT. This translates into CASSVGGSHNEKLFF.

This chain uses TRBV3-1 (or the pseudogene TRBV3-2) with TRBJ2-7, with TRBD2 matching over 9 bases. Germline CDR1 and CDR2: LGHDT and YNNKEL (reference sequence). CDR3 length: 16 residues. Trimming took 5 bases from V and 1 from J; bases not matched to a gene: 9. Written as DNA, the CDR3 is TGTGCCAGCAGCATTCCCGGGACTAGCAGATCCTACGAGCAGTACTTC. Amino acid sequence: CASSIPGTSRSYEQYF.

The chain couples TRBV3-1 (or the pseudogene TRBV3-2) to TRBJ1-2; 10 bases are a match to TRBD1. Germline V gives CDR1 LGHDT, CDR2 YNNKEL (reference sequence). Germline trimming cut 1 base from V and 2 bases from J; bases unmatched to any gene: 1. This CDR3 comprises 15 residues. The CDR3 loop reads CASSQGGQGNYGYTF. CDR3 sequence (DNA): TGTGCCAGCAGCCAAGGGGGACAGGGGAACTATGGCTACACCTTC.

This chain links TRBV5-1 with TRBJ2-7, with TRBD2 matching over 14 bases. CDR3 length: 17 residues. The germline V gene encodes CDR1 SGHRS and CDR2 YFSETQ. V lost 4 bases and J lost 2; bases outside the gene matches: 8. CDR3 coding DNA: TGCGCCAGCAGCCTGACTAGCGGGAGGGGAGGGGCCTACGAGCAGTACTTC. It codes for CASSLTSGRGGAYEQYF.

This rearrangement joins TRBV5-1 to TRBJ1-6, with TRBD1 identical over 8 bases. Germline V gives CDR1 SGHRS, CDR2 YFSETQ. The length of the CDR3 is 15 residues. Unmatched junction bases numbered 6, after V lost 3 bases and J lost 7 bases. In nucleotides, the CDR3 is TGCGCCAGCAGCTCCGGACAGGGCGGAAATTCACCCCTCCACTTT. Translated: CASSSGQGGNSPLHF.

V usage is TRBV10-3 and J usage is TRBJ1-4, with TRBD1 matching 7 bases. Germline values: CDR1 ENHRY, CDR2 SYGVKD. CDR3 length equals 14 residues. V lost 5 bases and J lost 6; bases outside the gene matches: 6. The CDR3 nucleotides are TGTGCCATCAGTAAGACAGGGCGCGATGAAAAACTGTTTTTT. It translates to CAISKTGRDEKLFF.

This chain joins TRBV29-1 and TRBJ2-1; D possibly corresponds to TRBD1 (6 bases). V was clipped by 6 bases and J by 4 bases, with 10 bases between them. The germline CDR1 and CDR2 sequences are SQVTM and ANQGSEA. This CDR3 has 12 amino acids. CDR3 sequence (DNA): TGCAGCGTGGCGACAGGTTACAATGAGCAGTTCTTC. Its protein product is CSVATGYNEQFF.